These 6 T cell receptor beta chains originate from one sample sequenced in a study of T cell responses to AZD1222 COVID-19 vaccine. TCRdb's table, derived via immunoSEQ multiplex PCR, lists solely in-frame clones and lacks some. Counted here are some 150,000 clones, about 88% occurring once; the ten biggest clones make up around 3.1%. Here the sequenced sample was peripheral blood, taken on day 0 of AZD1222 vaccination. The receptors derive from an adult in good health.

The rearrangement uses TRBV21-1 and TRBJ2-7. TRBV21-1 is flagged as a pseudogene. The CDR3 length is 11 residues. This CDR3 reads CASSKVHEQYF. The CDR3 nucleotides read TGTGCCAGCAGCAAAGTACACGAGCAGTACTTC.

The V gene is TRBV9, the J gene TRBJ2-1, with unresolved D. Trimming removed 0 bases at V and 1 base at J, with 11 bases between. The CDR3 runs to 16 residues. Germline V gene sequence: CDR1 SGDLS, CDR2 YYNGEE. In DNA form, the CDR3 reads TGTGCCAGCAGCGTAGTTTCCTCCCCATCCTACAATGAGCAGTTCTTC. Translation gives CASSVVSSPSYNEQFF.

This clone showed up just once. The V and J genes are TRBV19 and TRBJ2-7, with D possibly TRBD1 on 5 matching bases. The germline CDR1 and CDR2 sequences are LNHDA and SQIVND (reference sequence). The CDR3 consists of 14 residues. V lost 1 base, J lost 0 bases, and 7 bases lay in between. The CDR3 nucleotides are TGTGCCAGTAGTATAGCGCAGGGCTCCTACGAGCAGTACTTC. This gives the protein CASSIAQGSYEQYF. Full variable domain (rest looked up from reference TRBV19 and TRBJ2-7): DGGITQSPKYLFRKEGQNVTLSCEQNLNHDAMYWYRQDPGQGLRLIYYSQIVNDFQKGDIAEGYSVSREKKESFPLTVTSAQKNPTAFYLCASSIAQGSYEQYFGPGTRLTVT.

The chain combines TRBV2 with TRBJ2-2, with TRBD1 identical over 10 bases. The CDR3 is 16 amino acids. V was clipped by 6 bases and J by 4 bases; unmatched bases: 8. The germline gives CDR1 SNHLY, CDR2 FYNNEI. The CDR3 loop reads CASSSPTGGFTGELFF. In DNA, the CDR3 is TGTGCCAGCAGCTCCCCGACAGGGGGCTTCACCGGGGAGCTGTTTTTT.

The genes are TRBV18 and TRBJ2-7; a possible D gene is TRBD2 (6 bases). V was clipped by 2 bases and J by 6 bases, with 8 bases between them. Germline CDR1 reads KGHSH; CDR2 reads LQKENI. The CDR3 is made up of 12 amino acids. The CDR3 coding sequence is TGTGCCAGCTCACCAAGGGGAGGCGAGCAGTACTTC. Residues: CASSPRGGEQYF.

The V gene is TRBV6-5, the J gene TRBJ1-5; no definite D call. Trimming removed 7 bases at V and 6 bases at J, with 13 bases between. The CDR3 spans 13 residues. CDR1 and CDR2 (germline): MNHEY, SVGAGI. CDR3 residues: CASTQTPSQPQHF. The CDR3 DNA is TGTGCCAGCACCCAGACTCCTAGTCAGCCCCAGCATTTT.